This passage covers 3 T cell receptor beta chains from one sample sequenced in a study of shared clonotypes between healthy human individuals. TCRdb's table, derived via immunoSEQ multiplex PCR, lists solely in-frame clones and lacks some. Counted here are around 2,100,000 clones, about 95% occurring once; the ten biggest clones make up 0.9% to 1.5%. The naive CD8 population came from CD45RO-negative cells selected for CCR7, without terminally differentiated effector memory CD45RA+ cells. The specimen sequenced was naive CD8+ T cells sorted from blood. Every receptor here comes from a man aged 18 to 30 in good health.

The chain couples TRBV30 to TRBJ2-1; the match to TRBD2 covers 7 bases. Germline V gives CDR1 GTSNPN, CDR2 SVGIG (reference sequence). The CDR3 runs 17 residues. After removal of 1 base from V and 9 bases from J, the junction contained 18 bases not matched to a gene. The CDR3 region is CAWSGPGKVAGEGEQFF. In nucleotides, the CDR3 is TGTGCCTGGAGTGGACCCGGGAAGGTAGCGGGTGAGGGTGAGCAGTTCTTC. Full variable domain (outside the CDR3, taken from reference TRBV30 and TRBJ2-1): SQTIHQWPATLVQPVGSPLSLECTVEGTSNPNLYWYRQAAGRGLQLLFYSVGIGQISSEVPQNLSASRPQDRQFILSSKKLLLSDSGFYLCAWSGPGKVAGEGEQFFGPGTRLTVL.

The rearrangement joins TRBV4-1 to TRBJ2-7; 7 bases line up with TRBD1. The CDR3 is made up of 14 amino acids. J lost 0 bases, V lost 8 bases, and 7 bases had no gene match. Germline-derived CDR1 and CDR2 are MGHRA and YSYEKL. CDR3 sequence reads: CASATGTSSYEQYF. As DNA, the CDR3 is TGCGCCAGCGCGACAGGGACAAGCTCCTACGAGCAGTACTTC.

This clone was picked up one time. V usage is TRBV5-1 and J usage is TRBJ1-2, with D perhaps TRBD1 (5 bases). Trimming shortened V by 4 bases and J by 3 bases, and 16 bases separated the two germline ends. The CDR3 contains 15 residues. Germline V gene sequence: CDR1 SGHRS, CDR2 YFSETQ. CDR3 residues: CASSQRTAGDYGYTF. The CDR3 region has the DNA TGCGCCAGCAGCCAAAGGACGGCGGGGGACTATGGCTACACCTTC.